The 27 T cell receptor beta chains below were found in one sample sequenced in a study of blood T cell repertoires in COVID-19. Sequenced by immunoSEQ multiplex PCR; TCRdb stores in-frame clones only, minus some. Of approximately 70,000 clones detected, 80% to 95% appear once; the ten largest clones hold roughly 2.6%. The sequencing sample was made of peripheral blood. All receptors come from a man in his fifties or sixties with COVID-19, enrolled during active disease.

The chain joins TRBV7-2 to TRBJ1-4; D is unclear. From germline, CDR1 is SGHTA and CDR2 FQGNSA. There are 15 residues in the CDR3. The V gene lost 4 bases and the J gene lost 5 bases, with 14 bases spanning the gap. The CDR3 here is CASSSSAGINEKLFF. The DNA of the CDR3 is TGTGCCAGCAGCTCATCCGCGGGGATAAATGAAAAACTGTTTTTT.

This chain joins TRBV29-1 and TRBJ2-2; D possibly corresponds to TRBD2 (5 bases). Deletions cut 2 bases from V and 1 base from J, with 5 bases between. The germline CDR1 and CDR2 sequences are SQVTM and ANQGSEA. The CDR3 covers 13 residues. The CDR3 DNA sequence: TGCAGCGTTGAACGGGAGAACACCGGGGAGCTGTTTTTT. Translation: CSVERENTGELFF.

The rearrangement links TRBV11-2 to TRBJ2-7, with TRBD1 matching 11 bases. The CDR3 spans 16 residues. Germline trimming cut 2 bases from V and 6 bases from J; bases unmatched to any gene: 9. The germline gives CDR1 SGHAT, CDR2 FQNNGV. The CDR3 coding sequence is TGTGCCAGCAGCTTAAAAGGACAGGGGGCCGGGAGCGAGCAGTACTTC. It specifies CASSLKGQGAGSEQYF.

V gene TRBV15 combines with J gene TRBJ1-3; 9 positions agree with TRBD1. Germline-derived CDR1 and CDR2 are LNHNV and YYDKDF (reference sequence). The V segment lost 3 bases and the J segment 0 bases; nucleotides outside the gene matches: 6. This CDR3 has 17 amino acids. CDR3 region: CATSRGTGMGSGNTIYF. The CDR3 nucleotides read TGTGCCACCAGCAGGGGGACAGGGATGGGCTCTGGAAACACCATATATTTT.

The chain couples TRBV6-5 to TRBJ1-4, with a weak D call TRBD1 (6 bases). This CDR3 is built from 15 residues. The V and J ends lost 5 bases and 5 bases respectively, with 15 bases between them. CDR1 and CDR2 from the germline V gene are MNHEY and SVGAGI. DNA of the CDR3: TGTGCCAGCAGTCCTATCGGGACATCAAATGAAAAACTGTTTTTT. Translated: CASSPIGTSNEKLFF.

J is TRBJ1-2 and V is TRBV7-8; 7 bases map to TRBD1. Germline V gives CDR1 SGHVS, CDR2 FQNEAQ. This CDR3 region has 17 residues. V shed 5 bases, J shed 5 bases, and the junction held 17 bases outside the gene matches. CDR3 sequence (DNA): TGTGCCAGCAGCGAAGGAGCAGGGGGGTCTTCAGCTTATGGCTACACCTTC. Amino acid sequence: CASSEGAGGSSAYGYTF.

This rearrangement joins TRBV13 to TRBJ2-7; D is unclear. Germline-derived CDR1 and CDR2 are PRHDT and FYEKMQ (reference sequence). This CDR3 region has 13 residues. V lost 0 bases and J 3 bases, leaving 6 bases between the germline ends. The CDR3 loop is CASSLGGNYEQYF. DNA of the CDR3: TGTGCCAGCAGCTTAGGCGGTAACTACGAGCAGTACTTC.

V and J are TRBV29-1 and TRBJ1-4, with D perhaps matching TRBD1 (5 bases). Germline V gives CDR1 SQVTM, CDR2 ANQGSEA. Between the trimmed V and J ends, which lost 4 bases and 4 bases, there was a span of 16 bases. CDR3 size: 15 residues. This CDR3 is CSVGQEGSRNEKLFF. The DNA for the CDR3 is TGCAGCGTTGGGCAGGAGGGGAGCCGTAATGAAAAACTGTTTTTT.

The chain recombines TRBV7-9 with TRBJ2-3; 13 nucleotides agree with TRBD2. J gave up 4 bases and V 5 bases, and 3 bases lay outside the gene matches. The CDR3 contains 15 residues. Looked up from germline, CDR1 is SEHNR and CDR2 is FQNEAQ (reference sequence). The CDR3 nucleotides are TGTGCCAGCAGCCCCGGACTAGCGGGAGCAGATACGCAGTATTTT. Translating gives CASSPGLAGADTQYF.

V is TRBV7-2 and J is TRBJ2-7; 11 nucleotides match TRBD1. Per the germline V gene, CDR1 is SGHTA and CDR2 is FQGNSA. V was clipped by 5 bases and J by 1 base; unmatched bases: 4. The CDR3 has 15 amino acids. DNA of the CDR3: TGTGCCAGCAGCAGAGGGACAGGGGGATCCTACGAGCAGTACTTC. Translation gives CASSRGTGGSYEQYF.

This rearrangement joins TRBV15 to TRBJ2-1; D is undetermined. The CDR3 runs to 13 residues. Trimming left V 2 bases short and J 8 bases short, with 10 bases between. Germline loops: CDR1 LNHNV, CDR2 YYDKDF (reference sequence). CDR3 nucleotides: TGTGCCACCAGCAGATCCCGGTTGGATGAGCAGTTCTTC. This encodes CATSRSRLDEQFF.

The DNA of the CDR3 is TGTGCCATCAGTGGTCAGGGGGCGCTGGGAGAGCAGTACTTC. This codes for CAISGQGALGEQYF. J is TRBJ2-7 and V is TRBV10-3; 8 nucleotides align to TRBD1. Germline CDR1 is ENHRY and CDR2 is SYGVKD. The length of the CDR3 is 14 residues. With V trimmed by 4 bases and J by 7 bases, 9 bases remained unmatched.

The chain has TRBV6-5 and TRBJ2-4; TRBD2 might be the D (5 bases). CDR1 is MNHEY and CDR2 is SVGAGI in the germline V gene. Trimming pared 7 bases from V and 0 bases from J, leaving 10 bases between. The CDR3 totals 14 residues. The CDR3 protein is CASKDGIAKNIQYF. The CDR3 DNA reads TGTGCCAGCAAAGACGGGATAGCCAAAAACATTCAGTACTTC.

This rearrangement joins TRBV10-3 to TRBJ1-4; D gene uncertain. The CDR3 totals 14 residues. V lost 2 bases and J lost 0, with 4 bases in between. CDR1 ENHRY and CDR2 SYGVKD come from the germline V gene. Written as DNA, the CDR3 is TGTGCCATCAGTGAGGGAGCAACTAATGAAAAACTGTTTTTT. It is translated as CAISEGATNEKLFF.

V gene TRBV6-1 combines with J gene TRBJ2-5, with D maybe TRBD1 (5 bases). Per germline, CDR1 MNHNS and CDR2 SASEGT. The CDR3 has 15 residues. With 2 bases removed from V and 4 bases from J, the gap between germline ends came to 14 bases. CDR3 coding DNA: TGTGCCAGCAGTGAAAGGGGCAGGGAAGGAGAGACCCAGTACTTC. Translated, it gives CASSERGREGETQYF.

CDR3 loop: CASGLVPPIVGRQSTDTQYF. The CDR3 nucleotides are TGTGCTAGTGGTTTGGTCCCTCCTATAGTCGGGAGGCAAAGCACAGATACGCAGTATTTT. The chain links TRBV12-5 to TRBJ2-3, with 7 bases fitting TRBD2. The CDR3 is 20 residues long. J gave up 0 bases and V 0 bases, and 15 bases lay outside the gene matches. Per germline, CDR1 LGHNT and CDR2 FRNRAP.

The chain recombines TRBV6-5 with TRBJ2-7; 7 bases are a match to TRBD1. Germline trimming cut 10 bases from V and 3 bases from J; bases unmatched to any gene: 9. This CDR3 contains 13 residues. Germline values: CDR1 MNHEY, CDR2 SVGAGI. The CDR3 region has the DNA TGTGCCACGAGGAACCGGGACAGCTACGAGCAGTACGTC. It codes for CATRNRDSYEQYV.

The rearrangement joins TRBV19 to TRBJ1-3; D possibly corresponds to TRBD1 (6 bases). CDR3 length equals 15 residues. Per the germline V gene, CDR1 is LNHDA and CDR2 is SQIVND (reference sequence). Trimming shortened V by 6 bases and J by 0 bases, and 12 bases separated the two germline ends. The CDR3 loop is CASRAGGSSGNTIYF. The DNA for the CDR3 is TGTGCCAGTAGGGCTGGGGGCAGCTCTGGAAACACCATATATTTT. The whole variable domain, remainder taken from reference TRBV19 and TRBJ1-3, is DGGITQSPKYLFRKEGQNVTLSCEQNLNHDAMYWYRQDPGQGLRLIYYSQIVNDFQKGDIAEGYSVSREKKESFPLTVTSAQKNPTAFYLCASRAGGSSGNTIYFGEGSWLTVV.

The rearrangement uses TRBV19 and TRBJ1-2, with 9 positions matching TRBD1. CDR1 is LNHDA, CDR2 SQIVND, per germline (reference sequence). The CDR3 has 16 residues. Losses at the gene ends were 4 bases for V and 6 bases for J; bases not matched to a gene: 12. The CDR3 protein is CASSTRQGEMPNGYTF. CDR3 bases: TGTGCCAGTAGTACTCGACAGGGGGAAATGCCTAATGGCTACACCTTC.

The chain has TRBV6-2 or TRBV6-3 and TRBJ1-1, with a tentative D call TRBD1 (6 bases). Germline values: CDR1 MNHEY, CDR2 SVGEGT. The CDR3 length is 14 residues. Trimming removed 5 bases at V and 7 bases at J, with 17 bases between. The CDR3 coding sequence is TGTGCCAGCAGTAAACGGCAGGGGTCGGGTGAAGCTTTCTTT. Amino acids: CASSKRQGSGEAFF.

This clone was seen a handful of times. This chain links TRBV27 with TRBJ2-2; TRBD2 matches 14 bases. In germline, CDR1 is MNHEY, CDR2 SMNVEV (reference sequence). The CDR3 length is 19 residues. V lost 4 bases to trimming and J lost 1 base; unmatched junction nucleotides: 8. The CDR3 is CASSSTGTSGRRNTGELFF. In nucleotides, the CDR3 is TGTGCCAGCAGTTCCACCGGGACTAGCGGGAGAAGGAACACCGGGGAGCTGTTTTTT.

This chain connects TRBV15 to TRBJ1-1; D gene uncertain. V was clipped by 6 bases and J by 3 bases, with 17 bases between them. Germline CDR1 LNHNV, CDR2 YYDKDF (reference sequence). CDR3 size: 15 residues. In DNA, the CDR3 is TGTGCCACCAGTCCGCTAGTTCCTGCCGACACTGAAGCTTTCTTT. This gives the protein CATSPLVPADTEAFF.

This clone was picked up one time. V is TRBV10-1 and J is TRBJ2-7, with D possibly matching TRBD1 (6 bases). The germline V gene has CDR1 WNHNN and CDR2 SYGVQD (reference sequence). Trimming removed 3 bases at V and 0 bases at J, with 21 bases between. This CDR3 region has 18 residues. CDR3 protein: CASSDITGTPKSSYEQYV. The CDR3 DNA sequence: TGCGCCAGCAGTGATATCACCGGGACACCAAAGAGCTCCTACGAGCAGTACGTC.

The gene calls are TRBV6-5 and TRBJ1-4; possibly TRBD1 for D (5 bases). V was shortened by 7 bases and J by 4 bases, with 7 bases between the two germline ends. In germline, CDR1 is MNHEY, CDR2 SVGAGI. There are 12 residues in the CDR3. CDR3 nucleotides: TGTGCCAGCAACAGGCTTAATGAAAAACTGTTTTTT. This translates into CASNRLNEKLFF.

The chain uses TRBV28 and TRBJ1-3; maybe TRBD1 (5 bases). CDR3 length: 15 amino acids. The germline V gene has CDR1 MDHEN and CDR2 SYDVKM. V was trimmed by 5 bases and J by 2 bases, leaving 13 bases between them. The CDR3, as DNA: TGTGCCAGCAGTACTGGACAATCTCCTGGAAACACCATATATTTT. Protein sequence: CASSTGQSPGNTIYF.

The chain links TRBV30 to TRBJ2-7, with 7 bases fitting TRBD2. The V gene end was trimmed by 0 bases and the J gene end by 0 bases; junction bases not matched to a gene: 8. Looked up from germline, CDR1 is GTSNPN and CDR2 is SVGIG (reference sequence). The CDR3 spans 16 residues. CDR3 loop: CAWSVGEGRDSYEQYF. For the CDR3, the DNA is TGTGCCTGGAGTGTAGGGGAGGGCAGGGACTCCTACGAGCAGTACTTC.

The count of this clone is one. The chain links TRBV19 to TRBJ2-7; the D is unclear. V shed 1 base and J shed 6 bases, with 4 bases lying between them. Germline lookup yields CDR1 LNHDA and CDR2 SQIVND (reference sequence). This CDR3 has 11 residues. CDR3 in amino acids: CASSIGSEQYF. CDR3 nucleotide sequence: TGTGCCAGTAGTATAGGGAGCGAGCAGTACTTC. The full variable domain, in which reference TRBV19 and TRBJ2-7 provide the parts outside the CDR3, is DGGITQSPKYLFRKEGQNVTLSCEQNLNHDAMYWYRQDPGQGLRLIYYSQIVNDFQKGDIAEGYSVSREKKESFPLTVTSAQKNPTAFYLCASSIGSEQYFGPGTRLTVT.